This T cell receptor (beta chain) was sequenced for a study of beta chain features in type 1 diabetes. Study-level results: Among patients with Type 1 diabetes, TCRB CDR3s were moderately but significantly shorter in every one of the four CD4+ subsets.

Since all of the isolated RNA was reverse transcribed, expressed TCRB transcripts were what got sequenced. Using immunoSEQ multiplex PCR, the repertoire was profiled, and TCRdb retains in-frame clones only, with some absent. Of around 130,000 clones listed, about 10% were seen once; the top ten hold approximately 0.7%. On this clone: Its antigen is as yet unknown.

The clonotype originates from a man aged 25 to 40 with type 1 diabetes. Sequenced: central memory CD4+ T cells from blood.

CDR3 region: CASSNGREAEQYF. The CDR3 DNA reads TGTGCCAGCAGCAACGGCAGGGAGGCCGAGCAGTACTTC. The V call is TRBV7-9, the J call TRBJ2-7, with D tentatively TRBD2 (6 bases). This CDR3 has 13 amino acids. CDR1 SEHNR and CDR2 FQNEAQ come from the germline V gene (reference sequence). Trimming stripped 5 bases from V and 6 bases from J, with 14 bases between.